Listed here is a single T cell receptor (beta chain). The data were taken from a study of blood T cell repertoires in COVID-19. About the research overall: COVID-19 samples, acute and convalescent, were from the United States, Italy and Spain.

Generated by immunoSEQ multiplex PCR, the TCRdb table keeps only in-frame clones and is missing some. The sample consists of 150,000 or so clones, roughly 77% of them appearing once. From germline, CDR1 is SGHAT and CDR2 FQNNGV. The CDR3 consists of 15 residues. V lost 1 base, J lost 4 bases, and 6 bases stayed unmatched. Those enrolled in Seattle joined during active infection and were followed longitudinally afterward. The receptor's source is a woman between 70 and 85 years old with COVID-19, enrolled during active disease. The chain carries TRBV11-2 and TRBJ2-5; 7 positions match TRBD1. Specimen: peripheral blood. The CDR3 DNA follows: TGTGCCAGCAGCTTAGCAGGGGGAGTTTCAGAGACCCAGTACTTC. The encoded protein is CASSLAGGVSETQYF.